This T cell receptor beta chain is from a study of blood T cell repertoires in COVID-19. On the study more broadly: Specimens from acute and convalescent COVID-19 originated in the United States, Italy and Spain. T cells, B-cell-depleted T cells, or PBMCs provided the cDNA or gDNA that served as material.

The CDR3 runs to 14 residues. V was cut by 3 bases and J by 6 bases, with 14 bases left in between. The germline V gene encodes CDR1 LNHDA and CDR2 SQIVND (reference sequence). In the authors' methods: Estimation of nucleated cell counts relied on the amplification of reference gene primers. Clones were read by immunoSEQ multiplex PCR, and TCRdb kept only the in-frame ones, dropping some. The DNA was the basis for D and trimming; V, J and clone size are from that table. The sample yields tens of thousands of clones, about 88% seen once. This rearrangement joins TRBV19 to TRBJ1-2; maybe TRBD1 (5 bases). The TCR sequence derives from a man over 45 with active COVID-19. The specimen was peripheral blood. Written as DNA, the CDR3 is TGTGCCAGTAGTATCGCGGGGCCAGGGAATGGCTACACCTTC. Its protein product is CASSIAGPGNGYTF. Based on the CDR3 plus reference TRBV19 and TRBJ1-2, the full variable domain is DGGITQSPKYLFRKEGQNVTLSCEQNLNHDAMYWYRQDPGQGLRLIYYSQIVNDFQKGDIAEGYSVSREKKESFPLTVTSAQKNPTAFYLCASSIAGPGNGYTFGSGTRLTVV.